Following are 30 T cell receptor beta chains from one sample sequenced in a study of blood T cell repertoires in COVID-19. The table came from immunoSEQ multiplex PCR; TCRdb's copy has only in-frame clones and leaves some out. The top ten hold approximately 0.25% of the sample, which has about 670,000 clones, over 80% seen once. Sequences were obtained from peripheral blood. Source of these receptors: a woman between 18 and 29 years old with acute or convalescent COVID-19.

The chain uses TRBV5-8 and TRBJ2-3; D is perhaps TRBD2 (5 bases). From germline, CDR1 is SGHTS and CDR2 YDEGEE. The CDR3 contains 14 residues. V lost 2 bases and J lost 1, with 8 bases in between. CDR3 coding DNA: TGTGCCAGCAGCTTTGGACTTGGCACAGATACGCAGTATTTT. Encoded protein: CASSFGLGTDTQYF.

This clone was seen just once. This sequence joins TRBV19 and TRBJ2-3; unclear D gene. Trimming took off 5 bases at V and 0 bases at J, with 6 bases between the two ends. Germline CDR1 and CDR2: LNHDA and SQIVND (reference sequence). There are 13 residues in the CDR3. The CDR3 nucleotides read TGTGCCAGTAGTTCACAAAGCACAGATACGCAGTATTTT. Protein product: CASSSQSTDTQYF.

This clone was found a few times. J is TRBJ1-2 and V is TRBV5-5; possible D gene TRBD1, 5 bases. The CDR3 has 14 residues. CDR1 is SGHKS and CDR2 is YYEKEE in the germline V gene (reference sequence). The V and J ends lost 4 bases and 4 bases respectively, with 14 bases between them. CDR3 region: CASSPLGGGYGYTF. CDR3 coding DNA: TGTGCCAGCAGCCCGTTGGGGGGGGGCTATGGCTACACCTTC.

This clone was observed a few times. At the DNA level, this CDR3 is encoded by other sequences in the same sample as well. The CDR3 DNA follows: TGTGCCAGCAGTGAGGGACAGGGAGGAACTGAAGCTTTCTTT. Translation gives CASSEGQGGTEAFF. This rearrangement joins TRBV6-4 to TRBJ1-1, with 9 bases fitting TRBD1. V lost 3 bases and J lost 5; bases outside the gene matches: 4. Germline lookup yields CDR1 MRHNA and CDR2 SNTAGT. This CDR3 spans 14 amino acids.

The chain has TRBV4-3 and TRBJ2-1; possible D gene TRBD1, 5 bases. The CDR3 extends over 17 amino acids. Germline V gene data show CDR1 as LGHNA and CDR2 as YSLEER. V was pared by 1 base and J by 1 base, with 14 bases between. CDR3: CASSQVWSQESYNEQFF. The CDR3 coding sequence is TGCGCCAGCAGCCAAGTTTGGTCACAGGAGTCCTACAATGAGCAGTTCTTC.

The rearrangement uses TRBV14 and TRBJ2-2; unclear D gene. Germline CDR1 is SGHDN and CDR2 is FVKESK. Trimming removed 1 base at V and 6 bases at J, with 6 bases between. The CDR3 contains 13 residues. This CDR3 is CASSQVRAGELFF. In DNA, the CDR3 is TGTGCCAGCAGCCAAGTACGGGCCGGGGAGCTGTTTTTT. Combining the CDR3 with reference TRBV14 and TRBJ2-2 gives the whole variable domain EAGVTQFPSHSVIEKGQTVTLRCDPISGHDNLYWYRRVMGKEIKFLLHFVKESKQDESGMPNNRFLAERTGGTYSTLKVQPAELEDSGVYFCASSQVRAGELFFGEGSRLTVL.

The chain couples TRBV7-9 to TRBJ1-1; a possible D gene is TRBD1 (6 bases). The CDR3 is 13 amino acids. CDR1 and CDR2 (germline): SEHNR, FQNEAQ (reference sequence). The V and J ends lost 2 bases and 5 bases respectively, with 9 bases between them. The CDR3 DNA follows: TGTGCCAGCAGCTTAAACAGGGATACTGAAGCTTTCTTT. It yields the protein CASSLNRDTEAFF.

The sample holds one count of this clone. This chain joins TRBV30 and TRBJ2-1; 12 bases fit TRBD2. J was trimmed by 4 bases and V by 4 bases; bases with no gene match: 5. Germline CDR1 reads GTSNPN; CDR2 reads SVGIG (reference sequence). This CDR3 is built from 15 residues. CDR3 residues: CAWKFLAGGYNEQFF. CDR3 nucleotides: TGTGCCTGGAAATTCCTAGCGGGGGGGTACAATGAGCAGTTCTTC.

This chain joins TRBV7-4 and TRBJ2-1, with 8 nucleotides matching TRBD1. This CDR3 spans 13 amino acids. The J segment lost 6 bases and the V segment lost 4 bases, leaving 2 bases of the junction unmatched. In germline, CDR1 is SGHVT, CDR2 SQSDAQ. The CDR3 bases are TGTGCCAGCAGCTACGACAGGGGCAATGAGCAGTTCTTC. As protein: CASSYDRGNEQFF.

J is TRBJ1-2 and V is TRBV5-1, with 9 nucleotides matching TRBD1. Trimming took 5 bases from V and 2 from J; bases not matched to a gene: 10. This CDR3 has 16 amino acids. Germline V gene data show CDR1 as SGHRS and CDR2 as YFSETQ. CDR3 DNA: TGCGCCAGCAGTCCCAATCCCGGGACAGGGAACTATGGCTACACCTTC. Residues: CASSPNPGTGNYGYTF.

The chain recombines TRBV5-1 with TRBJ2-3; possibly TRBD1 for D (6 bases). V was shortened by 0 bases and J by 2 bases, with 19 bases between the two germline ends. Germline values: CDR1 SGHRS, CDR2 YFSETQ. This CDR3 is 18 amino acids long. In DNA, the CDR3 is TGCGCCAGCAGCTTGGGCCGCCGAGGACAGACGGACACAGATACGCAGTATTTT. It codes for CASSLGRRGQTDTDTQYF.

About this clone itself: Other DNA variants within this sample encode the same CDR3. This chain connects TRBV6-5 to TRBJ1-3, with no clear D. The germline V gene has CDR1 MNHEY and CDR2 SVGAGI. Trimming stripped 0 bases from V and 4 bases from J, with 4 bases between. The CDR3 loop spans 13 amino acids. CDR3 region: CASSYSSGNTIYF. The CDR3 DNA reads TGTGCCAGCAGTTACTCGTCGGGAAACACCATATATTTT.

CDR3 protein: CASSLEGRGSYGYTF. CDR3 nucleotide sequence: TGTGCCAGCAGCTTAGAGGGCAGGGGAAGCTATGGCTACACCTTC. The chain has TRBV7-6 and TRBJ1-2, with D perhaps matching TRBD1 (6 bases). CDR1 and CDR2 (germline): SGHVS, FNYEAQ. V was trimmed by 1 base and J by 4 bases, leaving 13 bases between them. The CDR3 contains 15 residues.

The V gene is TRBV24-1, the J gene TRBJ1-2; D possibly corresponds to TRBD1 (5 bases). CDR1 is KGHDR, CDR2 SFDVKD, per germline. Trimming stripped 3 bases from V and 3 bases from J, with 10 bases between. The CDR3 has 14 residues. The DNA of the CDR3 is TGTGCCACCAGTGATCGGGGGGATGACTATGGCTACACCTTC. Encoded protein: CATSDRGDDYGYTF.

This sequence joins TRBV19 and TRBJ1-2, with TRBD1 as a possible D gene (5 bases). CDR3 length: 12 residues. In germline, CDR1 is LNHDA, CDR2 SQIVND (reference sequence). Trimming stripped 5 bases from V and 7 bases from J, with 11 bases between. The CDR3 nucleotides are TGTGCCAGTAGTGCGACGGGGGGTGGCTACACCTTC. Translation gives CASSATGGGYTF.

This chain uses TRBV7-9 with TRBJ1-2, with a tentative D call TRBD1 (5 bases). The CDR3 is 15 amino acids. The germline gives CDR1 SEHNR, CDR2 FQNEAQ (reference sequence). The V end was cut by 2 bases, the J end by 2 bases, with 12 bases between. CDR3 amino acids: CASSLRGGENYGYTF. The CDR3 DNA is TGTGCCAGCAGCTTACGGGGGGGAGAAAACTATGGCTACACCTTC. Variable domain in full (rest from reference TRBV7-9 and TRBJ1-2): DTGVSQNPRHKITKRGQNVTFRCDPISEHNRLYWYRQTLGQGPEFLTYFQNEAQLEKSRLLSDRFSAERPKGSFSTLEIQRTEQGDSAMYLCASSLRGGENYGYTFGSGTRLTVV.

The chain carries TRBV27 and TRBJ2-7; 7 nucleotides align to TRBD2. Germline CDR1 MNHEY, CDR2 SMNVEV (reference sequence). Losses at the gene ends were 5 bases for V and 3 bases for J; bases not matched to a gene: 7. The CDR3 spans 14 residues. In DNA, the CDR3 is TGTGCCAGCAGTCCCGGAGGCGGGGGCTACGAGCAGTACTTC. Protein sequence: CASSPGGGGYEQYF.

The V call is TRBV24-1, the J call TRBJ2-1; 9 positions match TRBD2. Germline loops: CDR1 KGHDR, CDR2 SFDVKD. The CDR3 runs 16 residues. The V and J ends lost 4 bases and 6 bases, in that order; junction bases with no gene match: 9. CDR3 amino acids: CATSEVPGLAFNEQFF. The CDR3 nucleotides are TGTGCCACCAGTGAGGTACCGGGACTAGCATTCAATGAGCAGTTCTTC.

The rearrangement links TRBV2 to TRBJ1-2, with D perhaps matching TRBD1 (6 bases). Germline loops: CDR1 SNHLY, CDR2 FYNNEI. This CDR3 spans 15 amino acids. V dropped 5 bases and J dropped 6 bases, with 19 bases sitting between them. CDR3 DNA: TGTGCCAGCAGTTCGGGGGGGCTGGGACCTAATGGCTACACCTTC. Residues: CASSSGGLGPNGYTF.

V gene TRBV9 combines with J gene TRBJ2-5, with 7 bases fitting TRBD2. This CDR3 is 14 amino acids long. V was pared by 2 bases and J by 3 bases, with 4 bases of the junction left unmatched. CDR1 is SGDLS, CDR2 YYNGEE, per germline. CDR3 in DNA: TGTGCCAGCAGCGTTATCGGGGGGAAAGAGACCCAGTACTTC. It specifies CASSVIGGKETQYF.

Written as DNA, the CDR3 is TGTGCCAGCAGCTTAGGGGGACAGGTTACCTACAATGAGCAGTTCTTC. It specifies CASSLGGQVTYNEQFF. The chain recombines TRBV7-2 with TRBJ2-1; 8 bases align to TRBD1. Germline V gene lookup returns CDR1 SGHTA and CDR2 FQGNSA. The trim removed 1 base at V and 2 bases at J, leaving 4 bases unmatched. CDR3 size: 16 residues.

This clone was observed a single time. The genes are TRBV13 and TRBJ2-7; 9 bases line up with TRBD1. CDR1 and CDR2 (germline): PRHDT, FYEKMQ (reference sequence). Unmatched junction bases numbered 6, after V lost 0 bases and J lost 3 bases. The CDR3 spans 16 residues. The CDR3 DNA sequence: TGTGCCAGCAGCTTAGGAAGGGGACAGGGACTCTACGAGCAGTACTTC. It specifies CASSLGRGQGLYEQYF.

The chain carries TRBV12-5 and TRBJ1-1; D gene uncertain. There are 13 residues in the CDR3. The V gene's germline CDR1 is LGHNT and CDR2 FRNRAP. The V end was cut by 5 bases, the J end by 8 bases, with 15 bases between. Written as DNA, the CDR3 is TGTGCTAGTGGTCGGGCGGGAGGGCCCGAAGCTTTCTTT. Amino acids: CASGRAGGPEAFF.

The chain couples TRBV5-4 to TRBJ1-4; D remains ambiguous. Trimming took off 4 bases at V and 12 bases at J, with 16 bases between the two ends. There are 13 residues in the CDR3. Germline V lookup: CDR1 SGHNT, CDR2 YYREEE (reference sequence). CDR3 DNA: TGTGCCAGCAGCCCCCGACATACCTCTGAACTGTTTTTT. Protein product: CASSPRHTSELFF.

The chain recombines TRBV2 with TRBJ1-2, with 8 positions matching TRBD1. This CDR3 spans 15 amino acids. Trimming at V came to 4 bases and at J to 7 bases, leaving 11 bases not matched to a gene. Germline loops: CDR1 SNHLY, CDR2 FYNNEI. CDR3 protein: CASSALFTGGSGYTF. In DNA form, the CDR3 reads TGTGCCAGCAGTGCCCTCTTTACAGGGGGATCTGGCTACACCTTC.

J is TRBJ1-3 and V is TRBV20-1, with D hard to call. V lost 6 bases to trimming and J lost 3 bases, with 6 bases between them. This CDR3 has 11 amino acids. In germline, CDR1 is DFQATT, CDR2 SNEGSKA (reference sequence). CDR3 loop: CSAFLGNTIYF. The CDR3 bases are TGCAGTGCATTCCTTGGAAACACCATATATTTT.

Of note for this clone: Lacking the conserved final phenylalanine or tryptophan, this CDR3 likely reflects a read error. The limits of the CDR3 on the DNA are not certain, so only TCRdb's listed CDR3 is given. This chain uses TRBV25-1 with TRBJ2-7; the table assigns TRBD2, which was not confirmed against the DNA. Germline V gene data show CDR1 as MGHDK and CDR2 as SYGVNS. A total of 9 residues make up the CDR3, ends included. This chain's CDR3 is CASRGLARC.

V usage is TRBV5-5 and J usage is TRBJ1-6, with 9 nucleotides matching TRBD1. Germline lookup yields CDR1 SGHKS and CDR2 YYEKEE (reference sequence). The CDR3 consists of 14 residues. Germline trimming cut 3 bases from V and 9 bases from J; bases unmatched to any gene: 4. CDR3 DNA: TGTGCCAGCAGCTCGGGGACAGGGAGTTCACCCCTCCACTTT. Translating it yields CASSSGTGSSPLHF.

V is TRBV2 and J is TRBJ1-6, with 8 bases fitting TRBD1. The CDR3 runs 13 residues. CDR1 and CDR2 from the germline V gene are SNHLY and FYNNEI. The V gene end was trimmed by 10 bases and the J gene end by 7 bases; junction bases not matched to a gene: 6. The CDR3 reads CATLTGENSPLHF. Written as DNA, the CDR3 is TGTGCCACCCTGACAGGGGAGAATTCACCCCTCCACTTT.

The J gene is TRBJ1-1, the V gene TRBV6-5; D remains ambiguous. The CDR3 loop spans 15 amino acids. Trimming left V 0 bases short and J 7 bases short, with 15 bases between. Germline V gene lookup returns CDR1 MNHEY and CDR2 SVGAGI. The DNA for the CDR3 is TGTGCCAGCAGTTACTCCGGAGGTCCGGGCTTTGAAGCTTTCTTT. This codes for CASSYSGGPGFEAFF.